A single sample gave rise to the 14 T cell receptor beta chains below, sequenced in a study of monozygotic twins with inflammatory bowel disease. TCRdb re-called the 5' RACE reads; one entry per CDR3 protein, DNA not given. Here the sample table reports roughly 140,000 distinct CDR3 sequences. The specimen sequenced was blood. All receptors derive from a human donor with ulcerative colitis or Crohn's disease, or a healthy co-twin of an affected twin (not recorded which).

The chain links TRBV5-1 to TRBJ2-5; the TCRdb call, TRBD1, lacks DNA for checking. Germline CDR1 is SGHRS and CDR2 is YFSETQ. The CDR3 extends over 14 amino acids. CDR3: CASSNRQGRETQYF.

This chain joins TRBV5-4 and TRBJ2-3. The CDR3 totals 15 residues. Germline V lookup: CDR1 SGHNT, CDR2 YYREEE (reference sequence). CDR3 residues: CASSSRRLSTDTQYF.

This chain links TRBV5-1 with TRBJ2-2; lacking DNA, the TRBD1 call made by TCRdb goes unchecked. The CDR3 is 14 residues long. Germline lookup yields CDR1 SGHRS and CDR2 YFSETQ. Here the CDR3 reads CASSRDRGTGELFF.

The chain uses TRBV7-2 and TRBJ2-1; no DNA is available, so the TRBD2 call from TCRdb remains unchecked. CDR1 is SGHTA, CDR2 FQGNSA, per germline. This CDR3 region has 15 residues. The CDR3: CASSLGLVYDNEQFF.

The chain has TRBV6-2 or TRBV6-3 and TRBJ1-4. Germline CDR1 is MNHEY and CDR2 is SVGEGT. The CDR3 contains 14 residues. CDR3 in amino acids: CATRGGRSVEKLFF.

The chain links TRBV25-1 to TRBJ1-6. This CDR3 spans 18 amino acids. Germline loops: CDR1 MGHDK, CDR2 SYGVNS. The CDR3 sequence: CASSELGPPHPYNSPLHF.

V is TRBV7-9 and J is TRBJ1-1; TCRdb designates TRBD1, a call that cannot be tested without DNA. Germline V lookup: CDR1 SEHNR, CDR2 FQNEAQ (reference sequence). This CDR3 region has 13 residues. This chain's CDR3 is CASSLMGDGEAFF.

The chain recombines TRBV7-2 with TRBJ2-4; TCRdb's D gene call, TRBD1, goes unchecked for lack of DNA. The germline V gene encodes CDR1 SGHTA and CDR2 FQGNSA. The CDR3 length is 13 residues. The CDR3 loop reads CASSLDPFSIQYF.

The rearrangement joins TRBV4-3 to TRBJ2-5; the D call from TCRdb, TRBD2, cannot be confirmed without DNA. CDR3 length: 16 residues. Looked up from germline, CDR1 is LGHNA and CDR2 is YSLEER. CDR3 amino acids: CASSPAEARFQETQYF.

The chain links TRBV7-2 to TRBJ2-7; the TCRdb call, TRBD2, lacks DNA for checking. CDR1 and CDR2 from the germline V gene are SGHTA and FQGNSA. CDR3 size: 16 residues. The CDR3 sequence is CASSFGSLVSGSEQYF.

This rearrangement joins TRBV12-3 or TRBV12-4 to TRBJ1-1; as DNA is missing, the TRBD1 call by TCRdb cannot be tested. The CDR3 is 14 residues long. This chain's CDR3 is CASREGQGNTEAFF.

This chain uses TRBV6-4 with TRBJ2-1; no DNA is available, so the TRBD1 call from TCRdb remains unchecked. The CDR3 consists of 15 residues. Germline lookup yields CDR1 MRHNA and CDR2 SNTAGT. The CDR3 spells CASSDGTGSYNEQFF.

The V gene is TRBV19, the J gene TRBJ2-7. The CDR3 has 15 amino acids. Germline assignment: CDR1 LNHDA and CDR2 SQIVND (reference sequence). This CDR3 reads CASSIWQDPTYEQYF.

This chain links TRBV5-1 with TRBJ2-3; the D call from TCRdb, TRBD2, cannot be confirmed without DNA. Per the germline V gene, CDR1 is SGHRS and CDR2 is YFSETQ. The CDR3 extends over 18 amino acids. This CDR3 reads CASSSGGTSGGGRNTQYF.